Described below is a single T cell receptor (beta chain) sequence and its context. No antigen is known for it. These data originate in a study of T cell repertoires in cytomegalovirus infection. Study-level information: Use of recently identified HLA-C-restricted and well-studied HLA-B-restricted CMV epitopes was part of the study. Public signatures in TCR beta pointed to CMV infection and matching HLA type.

Study outcomes and limitations: Dominant in the ex vivo response were TCR beta clonotypes restricted by HLA-C and specific for CMV.

TCRdb used MiXCR to reprocess the reads, holding one entry per CDR3 protein. This table holds 300,000 to 400,000 distinct CDR3 sequences, almost 30% found once. Deletions cut 1 base from V and 0 bases from J, with 10 bases between. The CDR3 extends over 15 amino acids. Per the germline V gene, CDR1 is SGHTA and CDR2 is FQGNSA. This clonotype was sampled from a human donor in good health (CMV status not recorded). Some clones in this sample may be carry-over from other donors' samples. This rearrangement joins TRBV7-2 to TRBJ2-7; D possibly corresponds to TRBD2 (5 bases). Source: cultured PBMCs, taken from culture after CMV antigen stimulation. CDR3 region: CASSLVSGSSYEQYF. CDR3 bases: TGTGCCAGCAGCTTAGTTTCGGGGTCCTCCTACGAGCAGTACTTC.